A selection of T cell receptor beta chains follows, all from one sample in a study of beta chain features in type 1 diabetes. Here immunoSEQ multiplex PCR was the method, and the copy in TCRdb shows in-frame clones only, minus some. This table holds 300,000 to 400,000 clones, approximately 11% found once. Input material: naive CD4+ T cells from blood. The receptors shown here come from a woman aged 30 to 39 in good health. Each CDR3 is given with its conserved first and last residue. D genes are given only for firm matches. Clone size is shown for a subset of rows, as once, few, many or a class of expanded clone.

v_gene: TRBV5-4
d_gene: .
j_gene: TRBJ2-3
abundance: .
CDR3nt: TGTGCCAGCAGCCCGCGTTTAGCGGAGAGCACAGATACGCAGTATTTT
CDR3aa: CASSPRLAESTDTQYF

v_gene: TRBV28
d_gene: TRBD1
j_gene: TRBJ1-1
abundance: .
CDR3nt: TGTGCCAGCAGTTCCGGGGGGACAGGGAACACTGAAGCTTTCTTT
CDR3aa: CASSSGGTGNTEAFF

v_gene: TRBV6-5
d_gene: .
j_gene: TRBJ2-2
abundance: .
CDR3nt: TGTGCCAGCAGAAATCAGGGGCAGGTCGGGGAGCTGTTTTTT
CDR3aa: CASRNQGQVGELFF

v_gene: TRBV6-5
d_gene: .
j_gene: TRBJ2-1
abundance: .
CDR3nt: TGTGCCAGCAGTTACCTGGCCCAGGGTAATTACAATGAGCAGTTCTTC
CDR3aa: CASSYLAQGNYNEQFF

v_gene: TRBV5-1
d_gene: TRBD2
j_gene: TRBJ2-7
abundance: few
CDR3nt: TGCGCCAGCAGCTCCGCTCAGACTAGCGGAACCTCCTACGAGCAGTACTTC
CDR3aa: CASSSAQTSGTSYEQYF

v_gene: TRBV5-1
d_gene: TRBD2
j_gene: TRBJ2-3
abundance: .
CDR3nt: TGCGCCAGCAGCTTGACCGTAGCGGGAAATACGCAGTATTTT
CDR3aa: CASSLTVAGNTQYF

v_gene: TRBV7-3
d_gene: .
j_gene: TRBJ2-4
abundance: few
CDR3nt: TGTGCCAGCAGCTCGGGCACGGGAGTCGACATTCAGTACTTC
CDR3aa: CASSSGTGVDIQYF

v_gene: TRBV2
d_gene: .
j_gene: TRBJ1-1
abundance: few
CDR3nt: TGTGCCAGCATAACTTTCCTGAACACTGAAGCTTTCTTT
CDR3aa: CASITFLNTEAFF

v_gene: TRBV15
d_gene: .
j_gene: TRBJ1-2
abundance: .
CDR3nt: TGTGCCACCAGCAGAGATGGAGCAGCGGAGGGCTACACCTTC
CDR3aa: CATSRDGAAEGYTF

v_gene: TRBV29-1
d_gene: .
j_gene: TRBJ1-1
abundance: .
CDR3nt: TGCAGCGTCCGAATCCAGAAAAAGAACACTGAAGCTTTCTTT
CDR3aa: CSVRIQKKNTEAFF

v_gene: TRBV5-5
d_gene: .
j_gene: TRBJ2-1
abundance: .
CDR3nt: TGTGCCAGCAGCCTCCGGACTACCCCGAGGTACAATGAGCAGTTCTTC
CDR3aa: CASSLRTTPRYNEQFF

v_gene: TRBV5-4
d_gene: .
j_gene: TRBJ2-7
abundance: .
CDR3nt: TGTGCCAGCAGCTTACAGGGGACTTCCTACGAGCAGTACTTC
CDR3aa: CASSLQGTSYEQYF

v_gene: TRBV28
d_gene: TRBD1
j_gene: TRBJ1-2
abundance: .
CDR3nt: TGTGCCAGCAGTACCACAGGGGGCCTATTAGACTATGGCTACACCTTC
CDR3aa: CASSTTGGLLDYGYTF

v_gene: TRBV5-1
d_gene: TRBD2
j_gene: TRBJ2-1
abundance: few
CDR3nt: TGCGCCAGCAGACTTGGACTAGCGTCCTACAATGAGCAGTTCTTC
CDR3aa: CASRLGLASYNEQFF

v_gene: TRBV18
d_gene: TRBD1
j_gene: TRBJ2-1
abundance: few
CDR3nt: TGTGCCAGCTCACCAACAGGGGGCTCCTACAATGAGCAGTTCTTC
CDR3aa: CASSPTGGSYNEQFF

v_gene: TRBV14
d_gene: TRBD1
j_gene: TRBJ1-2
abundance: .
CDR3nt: TGTGCCAGCGGGACAGCGCCCTATGGCTACACCTTC
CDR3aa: CASGTAPYGYTF

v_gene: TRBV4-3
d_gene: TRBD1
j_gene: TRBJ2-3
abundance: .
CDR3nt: TGCGCCAGCAGCCAGGGACAGGCGAGCACAGATACGCAGTATTTT
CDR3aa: CASSQGQASTDTQYF